The 26 T cell receptor beta chains given below trace back to one sample, sequenced in a study of OX40 agonist ivuxolimab in advanced cancers. TCRdb's table, derived via immunoSEQ multiplex PCR, lists solely in-frame clones and lacks some. The table records roughly 56,000 clones, around 83% of them present only once. The specimen comprised CD4+ or CD8+ T cells sorted from blood, sampled in a trial of the OX40 agonist ivuxolimab. All receptors come from an adult with an advanced solid tumor such as melanoma, head and neck, liver or kidney cancer.

This chain links TRBV28 with TRBJ1-2, with TRBD1 identical over 11 bases. The CDR3 runs to 15 residues. V trimming: 6 bases; J trimming: 3 bases; junction bases outside the gene matches: 6. Germline V lookup: CDR1 MDHEN, CDR2 SYDVKM. CDR3 region: CASSTGTGGDYGYTF. The CDR3 nucleotides read TGTGCCAGCAGCACCGGGACAGGGGGTGACTATGGCTACACCTTC.

The chain joins TRBV11-3 to TRBJ2-3; D is unresolved. The germline CDR1 and CDR2 sequences are SGHNT and YENEEA. CDR3 length equals 12 residues. The V gene lost 5 bases and the J gene lost 1 base, with 4 bases spanning the gap. CDR3: CASSLGTDTQYF. The CDR3 region has the DNA TGTGCCAGCAGCCTTGGCACAGATACGCAGTATTTT.

The V gene is TRBV30, the J gene TRBJ2-5; no definite D call. The J call may be wrong; the DNA end is better matched by TRBJ2-7. The germline V gene encodes CDR1 GTSNPN and CDR2 SVGIG (reference sequence). The CDR3 is made up of 12 amino acids. The CDR3 nucleotides read TGTGCCTGGAGTAGACGGTACAACGAGCAGTACTTC. Its protein product is CAWSRRYNEQYF.

The chain couples TRBV6-5 to TRBJ2-7; TRBD2 might be the D (5 bases). The germline gives CDR1 MNHEY, CDR2 SVGAGI. V was trimmed by 0 bases and J by 2 bases, leaving 11 bases between them. This CDR3 has 15 residues. The CDR3 coding sequence is TGTGCCAGCAGTTACTCGCCAAGGAGGACCTACGAGCAGTACTTC. As protein: CASSYSPRRTYEQYF.

This clone has more than one count but fewer than ten. The chain is built from TRBV7-9 and TRBJ2-2; 8 bases agree with TRBD2. The CDR3 length is 14 residues. Germline trimming cut 7 bases from V and 7 bases from J; bases unmatched to any gene: 8. CDR1 SEHNR and CDR2 FQNEAQ come from the germline V gene (reference sequence). The CDR3 DNA sequence: TGTGCCAGCAAGTCACTAGCGGATCACGGGGAGCTGTTTTTT. This sequence encodes CASKSLADHGELFF.

The rearrangement uses TRBV4-1 and TRBJ2-1, with TRBD1 as a possible D gene (6 bases). The CDR3 has 16 residues. The germline V gene encodes CDR1 MGHRA and CDR2 YSYEKL. Trimming left V 4 bases short and J 7 bases short, with 20 bases between. Here the CDR3 reads CASSLHPTQGKNEQFF. The CDR3 DNA reads as TGCGCCAGCAGCCTCCATCCCACACAGGGAAAGAATGAGCAGTTCTTC.

J is TRBJ2-2 and V is TRBV6-5; TRBD2 matches 9 bases. Germline CDR1 reads MNHEY; CDR2 reads SVGAGI. The CDR3 loop spans 13 amino acids. J gave up 4 bases and V 8 bases, and 2 bases lay outside the gene matches. CDR3 nucleotide sequence: TGTGCCAGCGCGGGACTAGCCACCGGGGAGCTGTTTTTT. Its translation is CASAGLATGELFF.

The V call is TRBV30, the J call TRBJ2-7; TRBD1 aligns across 8 bases. The CDR3 consists of 14 residues. V was clipped by 0 bases and J by 7 bases; unmatched bases: 8. The germline CDR1 and CDR2 sequences are GTSNPN and SVGIG (reference sequence). The CDR3 is CAWSVPTGAGEQYF. CDR3 in DNA: TGTGCCTGGAGTGTACCGACAGGGGCGGGTGAGCAGTACTTC.

The chain employs TRBV7-2 and TRBJ2-7; 8 positions agree with TRBD2. The germline V gene has CDR1 SGHTA and CDR2 FQGNSA. V trimming: 5 bases; J trimming: 2 bases; junction bases outside the gene matches: 8. CDR3 size: 15 residues. The CDR3 DNA reads as TGTGCCAGCAGCCCAGAGAGCGGGAGCCCCTACGAGCAGTACTTC. It yields the protein CASSPESGSPYEQYF.

The rearrangement joins TRBV4-2 to TRBJ1-2; D not resolved. CDR3 length: 14 amino acids. Germline CDR1 is LGHNA and CDR2 is YNFKEQ. The V gene lost 4 bases and the J gene lost 8 bases, with 17 bases spanning the gap. The CDR3 DNA is TGTGCCAGCAGCCGAGCGAGTCCTCGGGAGGGCTACACCTTC. Its translation: CASSRASPREGYTF.

The rearrangement uses TRBV28 and TRBJ2-7, with 12 bases identical to TRBD2. Germline V CDR1 and CDR2: MDHEN, SYDVKM. V trimming: 6 bases; J trimming: 6 bases; junction bases outside the gene matches: 6. The CDR3 covers 14 residues. In nucleotides, the CDR3 is TGTGCCAGCAGGCTAGCGGGAGGGGTCAGCGAGCAGTACTTC. This encodes CASRLAGGVSEQYF.

The gene calls are TRBV5-6 and TRBJ2-7; D possibly corresponds to TRBD2 (6 bases). This CDR3 spans 15 amino acids. The V and J ends lost 3 bases and 1 base respectively, with 14 bases between them. Germline V gene sequence: CDR1 SGHDT, CDR2 YYEEEE. CDR3 region: CASSSWGVSSYEQYF. CDR3 nucleotide sequence: TGTGCCAGCAGCTCCTGGGGGGTAAGTTCCTACGAGCAGTACTTC. Full variable domain (remainder filled in from reference TRBV5-6 and TRBJ2-7): DAGVTQSPTHLIKTRGQQVTLRCSPKSGHDTVSWYQQALGQGPQFIFQYYEEEERQRGNFPDRFSGHQFPNYSSELNVNALLLGDSALYLCASSSWGVSSYEQYFGPGTRLTVT.

This clone has only a few counts. The chain uses TRBV18 and TRBJ1-5; no clear D gene. The CDR3 has 12 amino acids. V was clipped by 3 bases and J by 6 bases, with 6 bases between them. The germline gives CDR1 KGHSH, CDR2 LQKENI. The CDR3 spells CASSPKGQPQHF. The CDR3, as DNA: TGTGCCAGCTCACCCAAGGGTCAGCCCCAGCATTTT.

This clone has more than one count but fewer than ten. This chain links TRBV28 with TRBJ2-1; TRBD2 agrees at 9 bases. The CDR3 has 16 amino acids. Germline CDR1 is MDHEN and CDR2 is SYDVKM. J gave up 3 bases and V 1 base, and 4 bases lay outside the gene matches. CDR3 DNA sequence: TGTGCCAGCAGTTTATCAACTAGCGGGTTCTACAATGAGCAGTTCTTC. This translates into CASSLSTSGFYNEQFF.

In this sample, this clone turned up a few times. This chain uses TRBV6-5 with TRBJ1-6; 9 bases are shared with TRBD1. Trimming took 7 bases from V and 9 from J; bases not matched to a gene: 7. Germline lookup yields CDR1 MNHEY and CDR2 SVGAGI. The CDR3 runs to 14 residues. In nucleotides, the CDR3 is TGTGCCAGCACCCGGACAGGGGTGGGTTCACCCCTCCACTTT. It is translated as CASTRTGVGSPLHF.

The chain has TRBV6-4 and TRBJ2-5; D might be TRBD1 (5 bases). The last part of the DNA fits TRBJ2-7 better; the J call may be wrong. CDR1 is MRHNA, CDR2 SNTAGT, per germline. The CDR3 has 19 residues. CDR3 residues: CASSRLVDKHPNFSYEQYF. CDR3 DNA: TGTGCCAGCAGCCGACTGGTGGACAAACACCCAAATTTCTCCTACGAGCAGTACTTC.

The rearrangement uses TRBV28 and TRBJ2-1; D tentatively fits TRBD1 or TRBD2 (5 bases each). V shed 3 bases and J shed 9 bases, with 18 bases lying between them. The CDR3 sequence is 15 residues long. CDR1 MDHEN and CDR2 SYDVKM come from the germline V gene. The CDR3 sequence is CASSLLRGTGGEQFF. In DNA form, the CDR3 reads TGTGCCAGCAGTTTGCTCCGCGGAACTGGGGGTGAGCAGTTCTTC. Full variable domain (rest looked up from reference TRBV28 and TRBJ2-1): DVKVTQSSRYLVKRTGEKVFLECVQDMDHENMFWYRQDPGLGLRLIYFSYDVKMKEKGDIPEGYSVSREKKERFSLILESASTNQTSMYLCASSLLRGTGGEQFFGPGTRLTVL.

This clone has a handful of counts. The V call is TRBV7-9, the J call TRBJ1-1; D not resolved. The CDR3 sequence is 13 residues long. Germline-derived CDR1 and CDR2 are SEHNR and FQNEAQ (reference sequence). V was clipped by 4 bases and J by 0 bases, with 6 bases between them. This CDR3 is CASSSNMNTEAFF. The CDR3 DNA follows: TGTGCCAGCAGCTCAAACATGAACACTGAAGCTTTCTTT.

This chain uses TRBV11-2 with TRBJ2-2, with unresolved D. This CDR3 contains 14 residues. V was trimmed by 3 bases and J by 5 bases, leaving 10 bases between them. The germline gives CDR1 SGHAT, CDR2 FQNNGV. CDR3 sequence (DNA): TGTGCCAGCAGCTTTTCGGCCAATACCGGGGAGCTGTTTTTT. Protein product: CASSFSANTGELFF.

This chain connects TRBV11-2 to TRBJ2-3; 11 bases agree with TRBD1. Germline V gene sequence: CDR1 SGHAT, CDR2 FQNNGV. With V trimmed by 5 bases and J by 2 bases, 15 bases remained unmatched. The CDR3 spans 19 residues. This chain's CDR3 is CASSTGQGGLGDLTDTQYF. As DNA, the CDR3 is TGTGCCAGCAGCACGGGACAGGGGGGACTAGGAGACCTCACAGATACGCAGTATTTT.

V and J are TRBV11-2 and TRBJ2-7; D possibly corresponds to TRBD1 (6 bases). This CDR3 is built from 16 residues. Germline V gene sequence: CDR1 SGHAT, CDR2 FQNNGV. V was trimmed by 1 base and J by 0 bases, leaving 13 bases between them. The CDR3 DNA reads as TGTGCCAGCAGCTTAGCGGCAGGGGATAGCTCCTACGAGCAGTACTTC. Amino acids: CASSLAAGDSSYEQYF.

V is TRBV2 and J is TRBJ2-3; TRBD1 matches 9 bases. Germline trimming cut 5 bases from V and 3 bases from J; bases unmatched to any gene: 6. Germline CDR1 is SNHLY and CDR2 is FYNNEI. The CDR3 runs 15 residues. CDR3 loop: CASSPPDRGTDTQYF. The CDR3 DNA reads as TGTGCCAGCAGTCCCCCGGACAGGGGAACAGATACGCAGTATTTT. Variable domain in full (rest from reference TRBV2 and TRBJ2-3): EPEVTQTPSHQVTQMGQEVILRCVPISNHLYFYWYRQILGQKVEFLVSFYNNEISEKSEIFDDQFSVERPDGSNFTLKIRSTKLEDSAMYFCASSPPDRGTDTQYFGPGTRLTVL.

A few counts support this clone. CDR3 coding DNA: TGTGCCAGCAGCAAGGGACAGGGCGGATACACTGAAGCTTTCTTT. Protein sequence: CASSKGQGGYTEAFF. This sequence joins TRBV7-3 and TRBJ1-1, with 9 bases that match TRBD1. Germline V gene lookup returns CDR1 SGHTA and CDR2 FQGTGA. The CDR3 consists of 15 residues. Unmatched junction bases numbered 7, after V lost 5 bases and J lost 3 bases.

There are a few counts of this clone. The chain joins TRBV7-9 to TRBJ2-1; TRBD2 is a possible D gene (6 bases). This CDR3 comprises 13 residues. Trimming shortened V by 5 bases and J by 8 bases, and 13 bases separated the two germline ends. Germline V CDR1 and CDR2: SEHNR, FQNEAQ (reference sequence). The CDR3 DNA reads TGTGCCAGCAGCCAAGGGACTGGCGATGAGCAGTTCTTC. Amino acids: CASSQGTGDEQFF.

The chain recombines TRBV14 with TRBJ2-7, with D maybe TRBD1 (6 bases). Germline assignment: CDR1 SGHDN and CDR2 FVKESK. V shed 4 bases and J shed 2 bases, with 9 bases lying between them. The CDR3 is 13 amino acids. CDR3 region: CASSLRDTYEQYF. CDR3 nucleotide sequence: TGTGCCAGCAGCCTTCGGGACACCTACGAGCAGTACTTC.

This clone was observed once. CDR3 sequence (DNA): TGTGCCAGCAGCTTGGGCGGAAGCTCCTACGAGCAGTACTTC. Translated, it gives CASSLGGSSYEQYF. The gene calls are TRBV11-2 and TRBJ2-7; D is undetermined. The V end was cut by 3 bases, the J end by 0 bases, with 9 bases between. The CDR3 loop spans 14 amino acids. CDR1 is SGHAT and CDR2 is FQNNGV in the germline V gene. Drawing the rest from reference TRBV11-2 and TRBJ2-7, the complete variable domain is EAGVAQSPRYKIIEKRQSVAFWCNPISGHATLYWYQQILGQGPKLLIQFQNNGVVDDSQLPKDRFSAERLKGVDSTLKIQPAKLEDSAVYLCASSLGGSSYEQYFGPGTRLTVT.